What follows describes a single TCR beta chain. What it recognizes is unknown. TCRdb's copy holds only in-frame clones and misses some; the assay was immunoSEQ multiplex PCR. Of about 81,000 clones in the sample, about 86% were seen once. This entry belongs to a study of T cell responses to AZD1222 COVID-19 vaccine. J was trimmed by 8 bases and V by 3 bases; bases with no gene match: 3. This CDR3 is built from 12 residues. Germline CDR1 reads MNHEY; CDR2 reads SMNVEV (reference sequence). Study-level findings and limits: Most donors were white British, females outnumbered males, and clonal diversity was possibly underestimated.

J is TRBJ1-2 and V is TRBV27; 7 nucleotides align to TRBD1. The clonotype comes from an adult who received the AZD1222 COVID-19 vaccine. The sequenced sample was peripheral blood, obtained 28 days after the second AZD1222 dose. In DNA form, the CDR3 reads TGTGCCAGCAGTTTTCTGGGACAGGGCTACACCTTC. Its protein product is CASSFLGQGYTF.